This entry describes one TCR beta chain. Antigen unknown. The sample is drawn from a study of graft-versus-host responses after intestinal transplantation. As for the study in general: Transplant types were multivisceral, liver-intestinal, or isolated intestinal. Among the recipients, all got anti-thymocyte globulin induction and then tacrolimus and steroids for around 3 years. Study observations and caveats: Those patients showing graft-donor T cell macrochimerism displayed high graft-versus-host to host-versus-graft clonal ratios in allografts. Among recipient marrow samples, GvH clones were found; some appeared first in ileum or blood.

The protocol was immunoSEQ multiplex PCR, while the TCRdb copy is restricted to in-frame clones and leaves out a portion. The sample shows 80,000 to 95,000 clones, roughly 90% of them seen only once. Germline CDR1 reads SGHVS; CDR2 reads FNYEAQ. The CDR3 covers 16 residues. The V end lost 1 base, the J end lost 6 bases, and 18 bases lay between the germline ends. The origin of this receptor is a human donor who was the organ donor for an intestinal transplant. The source was unstimulated CD4+ T cells sorted from spleen or lymph node cells, collected before transplant. V gene TRBV7-6 combines with J gene TRBJ2-5; possibly TRBD2 for D (5 bases). CDR3 in amino acids: CASSLGLRLAVQTQYF. The CDR3 DNA reads as TGTGCCAGCAGCTTAGGGCTGCGGCTAGCTGTACAGACCCAGTACTTC. Variable domain in full (rest from reference TRBV7-6 and TRBJ2-5): GAGVSQSPRYKVTKRGQDVALRCDPISGHVSLYWYRQALGQGPEFLTYFNYEAQQDKSGLPNDRFSAERPEGSISTLTIQRTEQRDSAMYRCASSLGLRLAVQTQYFGPGTRLLVL.